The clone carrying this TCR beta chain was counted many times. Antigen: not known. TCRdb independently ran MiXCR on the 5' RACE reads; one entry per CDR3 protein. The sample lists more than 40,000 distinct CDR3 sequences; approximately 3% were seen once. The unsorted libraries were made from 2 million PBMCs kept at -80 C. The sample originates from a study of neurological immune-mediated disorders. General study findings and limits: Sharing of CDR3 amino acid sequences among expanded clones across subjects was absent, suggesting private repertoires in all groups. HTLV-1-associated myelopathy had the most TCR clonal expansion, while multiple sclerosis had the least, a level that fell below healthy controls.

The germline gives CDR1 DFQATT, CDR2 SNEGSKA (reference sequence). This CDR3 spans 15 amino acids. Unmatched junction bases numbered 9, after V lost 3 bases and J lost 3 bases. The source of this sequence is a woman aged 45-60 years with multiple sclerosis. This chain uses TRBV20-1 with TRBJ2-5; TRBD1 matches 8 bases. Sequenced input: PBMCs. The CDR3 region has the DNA TGCAGTGCTAGGGCCCCCGGACAGGGAGAAGAGACCCAGTACTTC. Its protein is CSARAPGQGEETQYF.